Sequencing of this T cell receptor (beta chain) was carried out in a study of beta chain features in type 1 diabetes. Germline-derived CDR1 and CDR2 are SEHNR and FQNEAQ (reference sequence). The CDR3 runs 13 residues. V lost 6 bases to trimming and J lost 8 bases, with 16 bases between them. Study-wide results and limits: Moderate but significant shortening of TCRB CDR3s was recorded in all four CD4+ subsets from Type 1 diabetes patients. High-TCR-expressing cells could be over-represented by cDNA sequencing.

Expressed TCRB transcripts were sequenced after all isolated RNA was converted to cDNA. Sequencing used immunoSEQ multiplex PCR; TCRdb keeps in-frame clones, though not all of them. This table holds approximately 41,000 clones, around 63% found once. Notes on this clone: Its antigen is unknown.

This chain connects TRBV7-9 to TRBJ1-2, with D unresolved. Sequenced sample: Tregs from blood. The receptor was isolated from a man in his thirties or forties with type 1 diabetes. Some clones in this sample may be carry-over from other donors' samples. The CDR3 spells CASSYSSSRGYTF. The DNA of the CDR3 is TGTGCCAGCAGTTATAGCTCCAGTAGAGGCTACACCTTC.